The 19 T cell receptor beta chains reported below all come from one sample, sequenced in a study of tumor-infiltrating lymphocytes in primary liver carcinoma (dated by TCRdb to about 2017). Without any cell sorting, total RNA and DNA were extracted together from around 20-30 mg of bulk tissue using the AllPrep DNA/RNA mini kit. The sequencer was an Illumina HiSeq 2500. A constant-region primer and ProtoScript II reverse transcriptase were used to reverse-transcribe TCRbeta-specific cDNA from around 530 ng total RNA. Construction of the TCRbeta libraries relied on three nested rounds of multiplex PCR, following a slightly modified ARM-PCR procedure. Multiplex TRBV1-TRBV30 forward primers and a Cbeta reverse primer were used in the first two PCR rounds, each of which was run for around 10 cycles. TCRdb ran its own pipeline on the public reads, namely fastp trimming at Q25 and MiXCR clone calling, and kept in-frame beta chains. Every distinct CDR3 protein forms one entry, paired with its most common genes and DNA. The sample has about 43,000 distinct CDR3 sequences on record, around 72% of them singletons. Jointly, the top ten make up approximately 20% of the sample.

Input material: liver tumor tissue from sampling region 2. The sample's cell subset or site, from its label and the paper: tumor region T2, inferior pole. Source of these receptors: a man between 40 and 49 years old with primary liver carcinoma and hepatitis B virus infection.

In this sample, this clonotype turned up once. At one of its ends the junction is not consistent with the germline gene, which may arise from a read error. The J gene is TRBJ1-2, the V gene TRBV6-1, with 7 nucleotides matching TRBD1. CDR1 is MNHNS, CDR2 SASEGT, per germline. This CDR3 is 13 amino acids long. The CDR3 sequence: CASSTGQSYGYIF. Here the CDR3 DNA reads TGTGCAAGCAGTACGGGACAGTCATATGGCTACATCTTC.

With regard to this clonotype: Mismatch with germline at one junction end may stem from a read error. The V gene is TRBV5-1, the J gene TRBJ1-1; perhaps TRBD1 as D (5 bases). The germline V gene has CDR1 SGHRS and CDR2 YFSETQ. The CDR3 spans 16 residues. The CDR3 here is CASSPSWGTMSTEAFF. The CDR3 bases are TGTGCCAGCAGTCCTTCTTGGGGCACGATGAGCACTGAAGCTTTCTTT.

Points on this clonotype: No conserved phenylalanine or tryptophan is present at the end of the CDR3, so a read error is the likely explanation. Because the CDR3's place on the DNA is in doubt, the DNA is left out and the CDR3 is given as listed by TCRdb. The chain recombines TRBV10-2 with TRBJ2-3; the DNA was not used to check the table's D call, TRBD1. Per the germline V gene, CDR1 is WSHSY and CDR2 is SAAADI. A total of 12 residues make up the CDR3, ends included. The CDR3 protein is CASSVDSDTEYL.

To note about this clonotype: This is likely a read error, given that the CDR3 carries no conserved phenylalanine or tryptophan at its end. Because the CDR3's place on the DNA is in doubt, the DNA is left out and the CDR3 is given as listed by TCRdb. This chain connects TRBV7-9 to TRBJ2-7; the table gives TRBD2 as D, unverified against the DNA. The CDR3 region is 16 residues in length, termini included. Germline V gene lookup returns CDR1 SEHNR and CDR2 FQNEAQ (reference sequence). CDR3 sequence: CASSPPGGLVGGEQYL.

The chain is built from TRBV6-2 or TRBV6-3 and TRBJ2-5; tentative D call: TRBD1 (6 bases). Trimming removed 6 bases from V and 13 bases from J, with 30 bases in between. Germline V gene sequence: CDR1 MNHEY, CDR2 SVGEGT. The CDR3 runs to 16 residues. In DNA form, the CDR3 reads TGTGCCAGCAGATTCGGGACACCCGAGAAAAAGTGGGGCCGGTACTTC. As protein: CASRFGTPEKKWGRYF.

Notes on this clonotype: A junction end diverges from the germline sequence, so it may reflect a read error. V gene TRBV29-1 combines with J gene TRBJ1-2; 8 bases are shared with TRBD1. The CDR3 loop spans 12 amino acids. CDR1 is SQVTM and CDR2 is ANQGSEA in the germline V gene. Written as DNA, the CDR3 is TGCAGGGTGGGACAGGAGACATATGGGTACACCTTC. This sequence encodes CRVGQETYGYTF.

In its sample, this clonotype was seen many times. Being one base from a much bigger clone, this may be a read error. The CDR3 does not close with the conserved phenylalanine or tryptophan, likely indicating a read error. The chain is built from TRBV7-3 and TRBJ2-7; possible D gene TRBD1, 5 bases. The CDR3 length is 12 residues. Germline V gene data show CDR1 as SGHTA and CDR2 as FQGTGA. V was cut by 3 bases and J by 5 bases, with 8 bases left in between. This CDR3 reads CASSFRVHEQYL. Here the CDR3 DNA reads TGTGCCAGCAGCTTCAGGGTCCACGAGCAGTACCTC.

By proportion, this clonotype is medium-sized. J is TRBJ1-1 and V is TRBV29-1; no clear D gene. Germline V gene lookup returns CDR1 SQVTM and CDR2 ANQGSEA. Deletions cut 7 bases from V and 1 base from J, with 13 bases between. The CDR3 contains 13 residues. The CDR3 sequence is CSGLDRKNTEAFF. DNA for the CDR3: TGCAGCGGACTAGACCGAAAGAACACTGAAGCTTTCTTT.

Concerning this clonotype: A read error may produce the germline difference seen at one junction end. The rearrangement uses TRBV7-8 and TRBJ2-4, with a tentative D call TRBD2 (5 bases). Germline loops: CDR1 SGHVS, CDR2 FQNEAQ. The CDR3 extends over 17 amino acids. The CDR3 DNA is TGTGTCAGCAGCCCCCTTTCCAGCGGATTAGCCAAAAACATTCACTACTTC. Its translation: CVSSPLSSGLAKNIHYF.

This clonotype was seen more than once but under ten times. The chain links TRBV11-2 to TRBJ2-1; maybe TRBD1 (5 bases). V was cut by 0 bases and J by 9 bases, with 21 bases left in between. In germline, CDR1 is SGHAT, CDR2 FQNNGV. The CDR3 length is 17 residues. For the CDR3, the DNA is TGTGCCAGCAGCTTAGATAGGGGCGGAAGGTTCTACGGTGAGCAGTTCTTC. Amino acids: CASSLDRGGRFYGEQFF.

This clonotype was observed a single time. The junction shows a germline mismatch at one end, possibly a read error. The chain joins TRBV7-8 to TRBJ2-2; D may be TRBD1 (8 bases). Germline values: CDR1 SGHVS, CDR2 FQNEAQ. This CDR3 is built from 15 residues. CDR3 nucleotide sequence: TGTGCCAGCAGCCGTACAGGGGGGGGTCCCTGGGAGCTGCTTTTT. Translating it yields CASSRTGGGPWELLF.

In the case of this clonotype: Compared with germline, one end of the junction differs, possibly owing to a read error. This chain joins TRBV14 and TRBJ2-7, with TRBD2 as a possible D gene (5 bases). CDR1 SGHDN and CDR2 FVKESK come from the germline V gene. The CDR3 extends over 13 amino acids. The CDR3 loop is CASSLSGLYEQCF. The CDR3 DNA sequence: TGTGCCAGCAGCCTAAGCGGACTCTACGAGCAGTGCTTC.

Ten or more counts support this clonotype. The chain has TRBV30 and TRBJ1-1; D remains ambiguous. The germline V gene has CDR1 GTSNPN and CDR2 SVGIG (reference sequence). This CDR3 contains 15 residues. V gave up 0 bases and J gave up 1 base, with 12 bases separating them. The CDR3 loop reads CAWSVLRTANTEAFF. DNA for the CDR3: TGTGCCTGGAGTGTACTTAGGACTGCGAACACTGAAGCTTTCTTT.

In its sample, this clonotype was seen a few times. No conserved phenylalanine or tryptophan ends this CDR3, so it is likely a read error. V is TRBV7-9 and J is TRBJ2-1; D gene ambiguous. The germline V gene has CDR1 SEHNR and CDR2 FQNEAQ (reference sequence). The CDR3 contains 13 residues. Here the CDR3 reads CASTLEDWEWQFY. DNA for the CDR3: TGTGCCAGCACCTTAGAGGATTGGGAATGGCAGTTCTAC.

This clonotype was recorded at least ten times. The chain uses TRBV7-8 and TRBJ2-6, with 7 bases that match TRBD1. V dropped 5 bases and J dropped 0; count of bases not matched to a gene: 7. Germline-derived CDR1 and CDR2 are SGHVS and FQNEAQ. CDR3 size: 17 residues. As DNA, the CDR3 is TGTGCCAGCAGCCAACGGGACAGTACCTCTGGGGCCAACGTCCTGACTTTC. Translating gives CASSQRDSTSGANVLTF.

With regard to this clonotype: The junction departs from germline at one end; a sequencing error may be responsible. The chain carries TRBV5-8 and TRBJ2-2; D remains unclear. This CDR3 region has 12 residues. Per germline, CDR1 SGHTS and CDR2 YDEGEE. The DNA for the CDR3 is TGTGCCAGCAGCTACAACACCAGGGAGCTGTTTTTT. This gives the protein CASSYNTRELFF.

This chain uses TRBV20-1 with TRBJ2-3; D is unclear. Trimming took 4 bases from V and 5 from J, leaving 4 bases between them. Germline loops: CDR1 DFQATT, CDR2 SNEGSKA (reference sequence). The CDR3 is 10 residues long. CDR3 bases: TGCAGTGCTATAGGAGATACGCAGTATTTT. Amino acids: CSAIGDTQYF.

As concerns this clonotype: The CDR3 end shows no conserved phenylalanine or tryptophan, and so a read error is likely. The rearrangement joins TRBV11-1 to TRBJ1-6; no reliable D call. The CDR3 contains 13 residues. The germline CDR1 and CDR2 sequences are SGHAT and FQDESV (reference sequence). The CDR3 is CPSSRTLVSPLHS. CDR3 DNA sequence: TGTCCCAGCAGCCGGACTCTGGTTTCACCCCTCCACTCT.

This clonotype was detected many times. CDR3 sequence reads: CASSQGRGGHEQYF. CDR3 DNA sequence: TGTGCCAGCAGCCAAGGTCGAGGGGGCCACGAGCAGTACTTC. The J gene is TRBJ2-7, the V gene TRBV4-2; 7 bases map to TRBD1. The CDR3 is made up of 14 amino acids. The V gene's germline CDR1 is LGHNA and CDR2 YNFKEQ. Trimming at V came to 1 base and at J to 5 bases, leaving 5 bases not matched to a gene.